This T cell receptor (beta chain) is from a study of vaccination and CD4 T cells after COVID-19 (dated by TCRdb to the early 2020s). Study-level background: In the convalescent cohort there were six males and four females, among whom were two Hispanic individuals, seven Caucasians, two Asians and one multiracial person. In around ten COVID-19 convalescent patients and a handful of infection-naive healthy vaccine recipients, the spike-specific CD4+ TCR repertoire before mRNA vaccination was compared with the repertoire after mRNA vaccination. In control cultures, a CEFX viral epitope pool was used as positive control, an HIV-1 Nef peptide pool was used as negative control, or no peptide was added. Participants got two doses of the Pfizer-BioNTech BNT162b2 vaccine (n=8) or two doses of the Moderna mRNA-1273 vaccine (n=2). The time from the second vaccine dose to post-vaccine blood sampling had a median of approximately 72 days and ranged from about 13 to 250 days. Post-COVID blood samples were collected from convalescent patients a median of approximately 93 days after diagnosis, with a range of roughly 35 to 161 days. The cultures were stimulated with overlapping spike peptide pools from SARS-CoV-2 and from the common cold coronaviruses HCoV-NL63, HCoV-OC43 and HCoV-229E. Memory CD4+ T cell crossreactivity between SARS-CoV-2 and common cold coronavirus spike proteins was assessed at the TCR clonotype level in an earlier paper using these donors. The paper as a whole reports these results and caveats: The number of convalescent patients in the study was relatively small, and the study did not examine early timepoints following natural infection. Of the vaccine-specific clones found in convalescent patients, nearly all (304 of 307) were mono-reactive for SARS-CoV-2 spike instead of being cross-reactive with common cold coronaviruses. The median count of SARS-CoV-2-reactive clonotypes went up from roughly 21 after infection to a few dozen after vaccination, although the change was not significant. In convalescent patients, a median roughly 86% of post-vaccine SARS-CoV-2-reactive clones were detected only after vaccination, suggesting vaccine-specific priming.

The treatment or condition tag for this specimen amounts to: roughly ten-day PBMC culture with coronavirus spike peptide pools or control peptides (ViraFEST assay). CD4+ T cells from unexposed donors were collected before the COVID-19 pandemic (2011-2018). The ViraFEST assay was used in the study, in which antigen-specific T cells were expanded with peptide pools and expanded clonotypes were subsequently identified by TCR sequencing. PBMCs were cultured at around 2 million per well in IMDM supplemented with roughly 5% human AB serum and about 9.6 IU/ml IL-2, with approximately 10 ug/ml peptide pools added. Half of the culture medium was replaced with fresh IL-2-containing medium on days 3 and 7. Once the cells had been in culture for over 9 days, the EasySep CD4+ T cell isolation kit was used to isolate CD4+ T cells by negative selection. Unexposed donor CD4+ T cells were tested for reactivity to SARS-CoV-2 S and N and four common cold coronavirus spike pools, as cell number allowed. Ficoll-Paque Plus gradient centrifugation was used to isolate PBMCs from whole blood, and the isolated PBMCs were then either used fresh or cryopreserved at -140C. Triplicate wells were generally used for each culture condition. Leukapheresis product for the unexposed donors was purchased commercially.

Spanning cysteine to phenylalanine, the CDR3 consists of 13 amino acids. The entry retains the CDR3 DNA only, 39 bases that are in frame from base 1. Trimming at the junction amounts to 3 bases on V and 5 bases on J, and the germline ends lie 13 bases apart. CDR1 and CDR2 are drawn from the germline V gene (reference sequence): DFQATT, SNEGSKA. Library prep was done by PCR. DNA from cultured CD4+ T cells was subjected to TCR sequencing with the Oncomine TCR Beta short-read assay at the Johns Hopkins FTIC core. Genomic DNA was extracted from the cultured CD4+ T cells with the QIAamp micro DNA kit. The Oncomine TCR Beta libraries from cultured CD4+ T cells were pooled using unique dual indexes and then sequenced on an Illumina iSeq 100. The original methods were these. Non-productive sequences were filtered out, and CDR3s that did not start with C, did not end with F or W, or were shorter than 7 amino acids were discarded. The MANAFEST web application was used to identify antigen-specific clonotypes by comparing peptide-stimulated wells against reference wells and other culture wells. To be called positive, a clone needed an FDR below 0.05, an odds ratio above 5, and a productive frequency above 0.1% in at least two of three replicate wells. A clonotype counted as cross-reactive if it showed significant expansion both in the SARS-CoV-2 spike wells and in at least one common cold coronavirus spike condition. Levenshtein distances (stringdist) and unrooted phylogenetic trees (ape) in R version 3.6.1 were used to assess CDR3 homology. TCRdb took the public reads, trimmed them with fastp at Q25, ran MiXCR for clone calling and kept in-frame beta chains. CDR3 protein duplicates are merged, each entry listing the most common genes and DNA. The V and J calls follow TCRdb's processing rather than the paper's. The sample profile shows approximately 10,000 distinct CDR3 sequences; roughly 40% of them were found once. 13% to 15% of the sample comes from the top ten.

Concerning this clonotype itself: Its cognate antigen has yet to be identified. Base qualities are not provided; no much larger clone lies one nucleotide away.

This chain is built from TRBV20-1 and TRBJ2-5; no D gene is confidently identified. The sequenced sample consisted of CD4+ T cells from blood, cultured in vitro. The sequence derives from a human donor in good health. The CDR3 region has the sequence CSASRGVGETQYF. DNA sequence: TGCAGTGCTAGTCGAGGAGTGGGGGAGACCCAGTACTTC.